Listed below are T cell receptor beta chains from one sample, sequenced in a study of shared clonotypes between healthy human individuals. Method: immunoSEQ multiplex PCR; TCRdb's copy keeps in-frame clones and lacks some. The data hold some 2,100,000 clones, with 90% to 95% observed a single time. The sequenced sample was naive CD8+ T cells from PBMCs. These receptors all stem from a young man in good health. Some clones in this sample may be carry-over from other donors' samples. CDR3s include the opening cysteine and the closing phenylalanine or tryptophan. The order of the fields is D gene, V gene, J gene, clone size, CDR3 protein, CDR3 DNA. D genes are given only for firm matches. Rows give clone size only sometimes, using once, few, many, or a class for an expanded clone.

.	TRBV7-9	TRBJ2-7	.	CASSSNHLTGRSYEQYF	TGTGCCAGCAGCTCCAACCACCTGACAGGTAGATCCTACGAGCAGTACTTC
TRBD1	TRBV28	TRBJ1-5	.	CASKAAGTGKQPQHF	TGTGCCAGCAAAGCAGCAGGGACAGGGAAACAGCCCCAGCATTTT
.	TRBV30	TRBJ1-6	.	CAWSAGMGSPLHF	TGTGCCTGGAGTGCGGGGATGGGCTCACCCCTCCACTTT
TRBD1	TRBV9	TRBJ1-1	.	CASSANPGQTEAFF	TGTGCCAGCAGCGCGAACCCGGGACAGACTGAAGCTTTCTTT
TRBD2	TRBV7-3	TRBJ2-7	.	CASSSIQGTSGPYEQYF	TGTGCCAGCAGCTCTATCCAGGGGACTAGCGGCCCCTACGAGCAGTACTTC
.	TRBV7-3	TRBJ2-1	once	CASSRLGFSSYNEQFF	TGTGCCAGCAGCAGACTAGGCTTCAGCTCCTACAATGAGCAGTTCTTC
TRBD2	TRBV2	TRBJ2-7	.	CASSDAGEVVSYEQYF	TGTGCCAGCAGTGACGCGGGGGAAGTGGTATCCTACGAGCAGTACTTC
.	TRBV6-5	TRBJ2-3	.	CASSRRWASTDTQYF	TGTGCCAGCAGCCGAAGGTGGGCTAGCACAGATACGCAGTATTTT
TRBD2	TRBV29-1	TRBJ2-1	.	CSVSPGLAGINEQFF	TGCAGCGTTTCCCCGGGACTAGCGGGTATTAATGAGCAGTTCTTC
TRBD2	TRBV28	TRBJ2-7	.	CASSLTPPGLAGGPYEQYF	TGTGCCAGCAGTTTAACGCCCCCGGGACTAGCGGGAGGGCCTTACGAGCAGTACTTC
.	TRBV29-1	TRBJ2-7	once	CSVQDRYEQYF	TGCAGCGTTCAAGACCGATACGAGCAGTACTTC
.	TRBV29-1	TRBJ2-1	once	CSVDRSGINRDEQFF	TGCAGCGTTGACAGGTCCGGGATCAATCGCGATGAGCAGTTCTTC
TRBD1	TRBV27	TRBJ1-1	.	CASSLGTGVNTEAFF	TGTGCCAGCAGTTTAGGGACAGGGGTGAACACTGAAGCTTTCTTT
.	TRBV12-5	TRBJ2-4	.	CASGDGQGGRLAEAKNIQYF	TGTGCTAGTGGGGACGGACAGGGTGGGCGGCTAGCGGAAGCCAAAAACATTCAGTACTTC
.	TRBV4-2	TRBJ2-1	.	CASSHTPMSDEQFF	TGTGCCAGCAGCCACACCCCTATGTCCGATGAGCAGTTCTTC
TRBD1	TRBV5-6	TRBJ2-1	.	CASSPGTGVNEQFF	TGTGCCAGCAGCCCGGGGACAGGGGTGAATGAGCAGTTCTTC
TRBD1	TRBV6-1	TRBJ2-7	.	CASSEGRTGPLHEQYF	TGTGCCAGCAGTGAAGGTAGGACAGGACCCCTTCACGAGCAGTACTTC
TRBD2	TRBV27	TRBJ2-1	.	CASSYNPSGSWNEQFF	TGTGCCAGCAGTTATAACCCTAGCGGGAGTTGGAATGAGCAGTTCTTC
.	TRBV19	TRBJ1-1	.	CASTVGRGNTEAFF	TGTGCCAGTACTGTTGGTCGGGGGAACACTGAAGCTTTCTTT
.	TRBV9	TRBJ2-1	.	CASSVVPGDEQFF	TGTGCCAGCAGCGTAGTGCCGGGAGATGAGCAGTTCTTC
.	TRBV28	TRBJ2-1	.	CASIPLDFSYNEQFF	TGTGCCAGCATACCCCTGGATTTCTCCTACAATGAGCAGTTCTTC
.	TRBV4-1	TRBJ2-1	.	CASSQPTLAAAYNEQFF	TGCGCCAGCAGCCAACCAACCTTAGCGGCTGCTTACAATGAGCAGTTCTTC
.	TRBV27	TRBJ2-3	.	CASSLSGRTDTQYF	TGTGCCAGCAGTTTATCAGGGCGCACAGATACGCAGTATTTT
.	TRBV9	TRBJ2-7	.	CASTLGTGPSEEQYF	TGTGCCAGCACACTTGGGACGGGACCTTCGGAGGAGCAGTACTTC
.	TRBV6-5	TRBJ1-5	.	CASSYSWLGSNQPQHF	TGTGCCAGCAGTTACTCTTGGCTGGGGAGCAATCAGCCCCAGCATTTT
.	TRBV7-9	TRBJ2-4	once	CASSSKLRVGDIQYF	TGTGCCAGCAGCTCAAAATTAAGGGTGGGGGACATTCAGTACTTC
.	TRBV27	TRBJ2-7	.	CASSPTRAHYEQYF	TGTGCCAGCAGTCCAACCCGGGCCCACTACGAGCAGTACTTC
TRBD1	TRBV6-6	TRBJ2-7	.	CASSLRGQGFYEQYF	TGTGCCAGCAGTTTGCGGGGACAGGGTTTCTACGAGCAGTACTTC
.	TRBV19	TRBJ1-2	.	CATHDSGYGYTF	TGTGCCACACACGACAGCGGGTATGGCTACACCTTC